This T cell receptor (beta chain) derives from a study of blood T cell repertoires in COVID-19. Study-level information: T cells, B-cell-depleted T cells, or PBMCs supplied cDNA or gDNA.

This table comes from immunoSEQ multiplex PCR, and its TCRdb copy is limited to in-frame clones, with some not included. The data contain 320,000 or so clones, 85% of them singletons. Categorization into cohorts depended on clinical history that participants reported. Exposed participants came across a COVID-19 case within 2 weeks before study entry. V was pared by 2 bases and J by 5 bases, with 8 bases between. Germline CDR1 SGHRS, CDR2 YFSETQ. This CDR3 is built from 14 residues. This receptor was obtained from a woman aged 25 to 39 who had been exposed to COVID-19. Specimen: PBMCs or T cells enriched from blood (not recorded which). The chain couples TRBV5-1 to TRBJ1-6; D is unresolved. The CDR3 coding sequence is TGCGCCAGCAGCTTCTTATCTCATAATTCACCCCTCCACTTT. It yields the protein CASSFLSHNSPLHF.